These 18 T cell receptor beta chains came from one sample sequenced in a study of Ad26.COV2.S vaccination and SARS-CoV-2 variants. Method: immunoSEQ multiplex PCR; TCRdb's copy keeps in-frame clones and lacks some. This table holds around 450,000 clones, 88% found once. Indicated treatment: around 19 received Ad26.COV2.S at low or high dose, single or two shots; several received placebo; per-sample allocation not given. The samples date from day 63 after the first vaccine or placebo injection. The source material was peripheral blood, sampled in a trial of Ad26.COV2.S vaccine versus placebo. The receptors were sampled from a person aged 18-65 years who received the Ad26.COV2.S COVID-19 vaccine or a placebo.

The rearrangement links TRBV7-4 to TRBJ2-3; 10 nucleotides match TRBD1. CDR1 is SGHVT and CDR2 is SQSDAQ in the germline V gene. The CDR3 covers 16 residues. V was clipped by 8 bases and J by 6 bases; unmatched bases: 14. CDR3 coding DNA: TGTGCCAGCCCCGGGACCGGGACAGGGGCGCTGGATACGCAGTATTTT. This encodes CASPGTGTGALDTQYF.

V is TRBV6-2 or TRBV6-3 and J is TRBJ2-1, with 9 bases identical to TRBD1. The CDR3 is 15 residues long. Germline V gene sequence: CDR1 MNHEY, CDR2 SVGEGT. With 1 base clipped from V and 7 bases from J, the junction kept 5 bases outside the gene matches. The CDR3 bases are TGTGCCAGCAGTTACTACAGGGGGCTGGGTAATGAGCAGTTCTTC. It is translated as CASSYYRGLGNEQFF.

This clone has only a few counts. V is TRBV28 and J is TRBJ1-5, with D maybe TRBD1 (6 bases). The germline CDR1 and CDR2 sequences are MDHEN and SYDVKM. This CDR3 comprises 18 residues. With 2 bases removed from V and 7 bases from J, the gap between germline ends came to 24 bases. For the CDR3, the DNA is TGTGCCAGCAGTTTAGCCTACGGTTTGGGGGCCTATGTGCAGCCCCAGCATTTT. Translation gives CASSLAYGLGAYVQPQHF. Together with reference TRBV28 and TRBJ1-5, the CDR3 gives the full variable domain: DVKVTQSSRYLVKRTGEKVFLECVQDMDHENMFWYRQDPGLGLRLIYFSYDVKMKEKGDIPEGYSVSREKKERFSLILESASTNQTSMYLCASSLAYGLGAYVQPQHFGDGTRLSIL.

The chain has TRBV30 and TRBJ2-4, with D unclear. CDR1 and CDR2 from the germline V gene are GTSNPN and SVGIG (reference sequence). The CDR3 consists of 11 residues. V was shortened by 7 bases and J by 9 bases, with 13 bases between the two germline ends. CDR3 DNA: TGTGCCTCCAATAAGGGCTCCATTCAGTACTTC. It specifies CASNKGSIQYF.

A single count supports this clone. Written as DNA, the CDR3 is TGTGCCGGGCGGACAGGGGGAAACTCACCCCTCCACTTT. It is translated as CAGRTGGNSPLHF. The gene calls are TRBV30 and TRBJ1-6; the match to TRBD1 covers 10 bases. From germline, CDR1 is GTSNPN and CDR2 SVGIG (reference sequence). CDR3 length equals 13 residues. The junction had 8 bases not matched to a gene; V was cut back by 8 bases and J by 10 bases.

The J gene is TRBJ2-7, the V gene TRBV7-6; 8 bases are shared with TRBD1. The CDR3 is 15 residues long. V dropped 5 bases and J dropped 5; count of bases not matched to a gene: 11. Germline V gene lookup returns CDR1 SGHVS and CDR2 FNYEAQ. The DNA of the CDR3 is TGTGCCAGCAGCCAGGCGGGCAGGGGGCAGGACGAGCAGTACTTC. Translating it yields CASSQAGRGQDEQYF.

This rearrangement joins TRBV25-1 to TRBJ2-7; 9 nucleotides align to TRBD1. The CDR3 is made up of 14 amino acids. Germline assignment: CDR1 MGHDK and CDR2 SYGVNS. V lost 8 bases to trimming and J lost 2 bases; unmatched junction nucleotides: 7. The CDR3 loop is CASDGDRAPYEQYF. CDR3 DNA: TGTGCCAGCGATGGGGACAGGGCTCCCTACGAGCAGTACTTC.

The chain recombines TRBV27 with TRBJ2-1, with 7 bases aligning to TRBD2. The CDR3 has 15 residues. V lost 2 bases, J lost 4 bases, and 5 bases stayed unmatched. From germline, CDR1 is MNHEY and CDR2 SMNVEV (reference sequence). The CDR3 sequence is CASSLGGGSYNEQFF. CDR3 DNA sequence: TGTGCCAGCAGTTTAGGGGGGGGTTCATACAATGAGCAGTTCTTC.

The chain recombines TRBV27 with TRBJ1-6, with D uncertain. Germline CDR1 reads MNHEY; CDR2 reads SMNVEV (reference sequence). Trimming cost V 4 bases and J 4 bases, with 11 bases left between them. CDR3 length: 15 residues. The CDR3 region is CASSSRGVYNSPLHF. The CDR3 region has the DNA TGTGCCAGCAGTTCTCGCGGGGTATATAATTCACCCCTCCACTTT.

The J gene is TRBJ1-3, the V gene TRBV10-3, with TRBD1 identical over 8 bases. Germline assignment: CDR1 ENHRY and CDR2 SYGVKD. Losses at the gene ends were 3 bases for V and 3 bases for J; bases not matched to a gene: 4. CDR3 size: 15 residues. CDR3 amino acids: CAISETGGYGNTIYF. The DNA of the CDR3 is TGTGCCATCAGTGAAACAGGGGGATATGGAAACACCATATATTTT.

The count of this clone is one. The gene calls are TRBV28 and TRBJ2-5; D uncertain. Germline values: CDR1 MDHEN, CDR2 SYDVKM. CDR3 length: 11 amino acids. V was shortened by 4 bases and J by 5 bases, with 5 bases between the two germline ends. CDR3 bases: TGTGCCAGCAGTTCCGGGGAGACCCAGTACTTC. It codes for CASSSGETQYF.

The chain recombines TRBV6-1 with TRBJ1-5; D not certain. In germline, CDR1 is MNHNS, CDR2 SASEGT. V was clipped by 2 bases and J by 5 bases, with 10 bases between them. The CDR3 has 14 residues. The CDR3 DNA sequence: TGTGCCAGCAGTGAATCCAGCCGTTATCAGCCCCAGCATTTT. As protein: CASSESSRYQPQHF.

The V gene is TRBV5-1, the J gene TRBJ2-2, with D perhaps TRBD1 (5 bases). V was pared by 4 bases and J by 15 bases, with 28 bases between. Germline V gene sequence: CDR1 SGHRS, CDR2 YFSETQ. The CDR3 extends over 16 amino acids. The DNA of the CDR3 is TGCGCCAGCAGCCTGGACCAGGGAAAGAACAGGAATAGGTTGTTTTTT. This sequence encodes CASSLDQGKNRNRLFF.

J is TRBJ2-7 and V is TRBV11-2; D is unresolved. The CDR3 spans 15 residues. The germline CDR1 and CDR2 sequences are SGHAT and FQNNGV. The V end was cut by 4 bases, the J end by 4 bases, with 17 bases between. The CDR3 region is CASSSRVKLHYEQYF. Written as DNA, the CDR3 is TGTGCCAGCAGCTCCCGGGTCAAACTTCATTACGAGCAGTACTTC.

The chain carries TRBV7-9 and TRBJ1-6, with D perhaps matching TRBD1 (5 bases). V lost 5 bases and J 7 bases, leaving 12 bases between the germline ends. The CDR3 loop spans 14 amino acids. CDR1 is SEHNR and CDR2 is FQNEAQ in the germline V gene (reference sequence). In DNA form, the CDR3 reads TGTGCCAGCAGCCTCCGGGACGGGAATTCACCCCTCCACTTT. Protein sequence: CASSLRDGNSPLHF.

J is TRBJ1-6 and V is TRBV9; no clear D gene. The CDR3 is made up of 16 amino acids. CDR1 is SGDLS and CDR2 is YYNGEE in the germline V gene. The V end was cut by 0 bases, the J end by 0 bases, with 7 bases between. CDR3 in amino acids: CASSVAESSYNSPLHF. CDR3 in DNA: TGTGCCAGCAGCGTAGCCGAGAGCTCCTATAATTCACCCCTCCACTTT.

This sequence joins TRBV7-3 and TRBJ2-3; D gene unclear. The CDR3 is made up of 12 amino acids. Per germline, CDR1 SGHTA and CDR2 FQGTGA. V was shortened by 3 bases and J by 0 bases, with 1 base between the two germline ends. The CDR3, as DNA: TGTGCCAGCAGCTTGAGCACAGATACGCAGTATTTT. It encodes CASSLSTDTQYF.

This clone was seen only once. The rearrangement joins TRBV6-5 to TRBJ2-7; 8 bases align to TRBD2. The CDR3 runs to 15 residues. V gave up 6 bases and J gave up 3 bases; unmatched junction bases: 10. Germline CDR1 is MNHEY and CDR2 is SVGAGI. The DNA of the CDR3 is TGTGCCAGCAGCTTTAGGACTAGCCTAGGCTACGAGCAGTACTTC. Translation gives CASSFRTSLGYEQYF.